This T cell receptor beta chain derives from a study of regulatory T cells in long-lasting Graves disease. Study observations and caveats: With 2,741 shared public clonotypes, persistent patients exceeded new patients, who shared 950 to 1,000. Persistent Graves' patients had lower TCR diversity than newly diagnosed ones.

This clonotype was seen more than once but under ten times. The antigen remains unidentified. Construction of TCR beta libraries relied on iRepertoire HTBI primers and on Arm-PCR targeting CDR3 regions. One entry per CDR3 protein, called by TCRdb with MiXCR from the multiplex PCR reads. Seen here are 700,000 or so distinct CDR3 sequences, about 32% observed once, and the top ten hold under 50%. Noted time point: persistent/refractory GD, antithyroid drugs over 5 years with positive TRAb. The TCR library was prepared using RNA isolated from PBMCs. Sequenced here: peripheral blood mononuclear cells (PBMCs), sampled when the disease was refractory, from a patient treated with antithyroid drugs. This sequence originates from a female donor with Graves disease.

The CDR3 loop reads CSAPKYPGVEQYF. CDR3 DNA: TGCAGTGCCCCTAAGTACCCTGGGGTCGAGCAGTACTTC. The V and J genes are TRBV20-1 and TRBJ2-7; D is unclear. V was trimmed by 6 bases and J by 6 bases, leaving 18 bases between them. This CDR3 has 13 residues. Germline CDR1 DFQATT, CDR2 SNEGSKA (reference sequence).